These 25 T cell receptor beta chains originate from one sample sequenced in a study of Graves' ophthalmopathy and Graves' hyperthyroidism. As the template, RNA transcripts were used to amplify TCR beta CDR3 regions. First-round RT-PCR used HTBI primers; second-round multiplex PCR followed. TCRdb recomputed calls from the multiplex PCR reads with MiXCR, one row per CDR3 protein. The sample consists of some 360,000 distinct CDR3 sequences, 17% of them appearing once. Material for sequencing was peripheral blood. All receptors derive from an adult woman with stable Graves' hyperthyroidism.

This clonotype was found many times. V gene TRBV2 combines with J gene TRBJ2-7; 7 bases are a match to TRBD1. The CDR3 runs to 14 residues. The germline V gene encodes CDR1 SNHLY and CDR2 FYNNEI. Trimming took 4 bases from V and 6 from J; bases not matched to a gene: 9. This chain's CDR3 is CASSGDSGIGEQYF. The CDR3 bases are TGTGCCAGCAGTGGGGACAGCGGCATTGGCGAGCAGTACTTC.

This clonotype was counted between two and nine times. The chain uses TRBV27 and TRBJ2-7; maybe TRBD1 (6 bases). Germline assignment: CDR1 MNHEY and CDR2 SMNVEV (reference sequence). The ends were cut back, 0 bases at V and 2 bases at J, with 14 bases in the middle. CDR3 length: 16 amino acids. The CDR3 nucleotides read TGTGCCAGCAGTTTATCCCCAGGGGCGCTTCCCTACGAGCAGTACTTC. Protein sequence: CASSLSPGALPYEQYF.

This clonotype has ten or more counts. This CDR3 reads CASSGLAGVKAYEQYF. The CDR3 DNA reads as TGTGCCAGCAGTGGTCTAGCGGGAGTAAAGGCCTACGAGCAGTACTTC. V and J are TRBV27 and TRBJ2-7, with 10 bases identical to TRBD2. V lost 5 bases and J lost 2; bases outside the gene matches: 9. The CDR3 totals 16 residues. Germline V gene lookup returns CDR1 MNHEY and CDR2 SMNVEV (reference sequence).

Ten or more counts support this clonotype. V gene TRBV29-1 combines with J gene TRBJ2-7, with TRBD2 matching 8 bases. The J segment lost 4 bases and the V segment lost 0 bases, leaving 8 bases of the junction unmatched. From germline, CDR1 is SQVTM and CDR2 ANQGSEA. This CDR3 spans 15 amino acids. CDR3 DNA sequence: TGCAGCGTTGAAGACCCTGGACTAGCCAGGTACGAGCAGTACTTC. Translating gives CSVEDPGLARYEQYF.

The table lists this clonotype with a few counts. Written as DNA, the CDR3 is TGTGCCAGCAGCCACATATACCCTTTGCTAGCGGGAGGCTCTGGGGCCAACGTCCTGACTTTC. This sequence encodes CASSHIYPLLAGGSGANVLTF. V usage is TRBV6-5 and J usage is TRBJ2-6; TRBD2 matches 11 bases. V dropped 6 bases and J dropped 0; count of bases not matched to a gene: 16. CDR3 length equals 21 residues. CDR1 is MNHEY, CDR2 SVGAGI, per germline.

This clonotype was recorded many times. The chain recombines TRBV15 with TRBJ1-1; perhaps TRBD1 as D (6 bases). The CDR3 is 16 amino acids. Germline V CDR1 and CDR2: LNHNV, YYDKDF (reference sequence). Trimming took 2 bases from V and 3 from J, leaving 16 bases between them. The CDR3 spells CATSRIPTGIDTEAFF. CDR3 coding DNA: TGTGCCACCAGCAGAATACCCACAGGGATCGACACTGAAGCTTTCTTT.

This clonotype was recorded at least ten times. The J gene is TRBJ2-5, the V gene TRBV6-5; TRBD1 is a possible D gene (5 bases). CDR3 length: 15 residues. Germline loops: CDR1 MNHEY, CDR2 SVGAGI. Trimming took off 2 bases at V and 5 bases at J, with 15 bases between the two ends. In DNA, the CDR3 is TGTGCCAGCAGTTACGTACCAGGGTTATTGGAGACCCAGTACTTC. Translated: CASSYVPGLLETQYF.

This clonotype was picked up many times. The CDR3 protein is CASSEAGFLTRAFF. For the CDR3, the DNA is TGTGCCAGCAGTGAAGCGGGATTCCTTACGAGGGCTTTCTTT. The chain has TRBV6-1 and TRBJ1-1; no firm D call. There are 14 residues in the CDR3. The germline V gene encodes CDR1 MNHNS and CDR2 SASEGT. The germline V and J ends were trimmed by 0 bases and 11 bases, with 16 bases remaining between them.

On this clonotype itself: A much larger clone is a single base away; this may be a read error. This chain joins TRBV7-9 and TRBJ2-7, with D tentatively TRBD1 or TRBD2 (6 bases each). This CDR3 has 14 amino acids. The germline V gene encodes CDR1 SEHNR and CDR2 FQNEAQ (reference sequence). CDR3 protein: CSSSPGGRIGEQYF. The CDR3 bases are TGTTCCAGCAGCCCCGGGGGCAGGATTGGCGAGCAGTACTTC. Combining the CDR3 with reference TRBV7-9 and TRBJ2-7 gives the whole variable domain DTGVSQNPRHKITKRGQNVTFRCDPISEHNRLYWYRQTLGQGPEFLTYFQNEAQLEKSRLLSDRFSAERPKGSFSTLEIQRTEQGDSAMYLCSSSPGGRIGEQYFGPGTRLTVT.

In this sample, this clonotype turned up many times. V usage is TRBV6-5 and J usage is TRBJ1-2; TRBD1 is a possible D gene (6 bases). The CDR3 is 13 residues long. CDR1 is MNHEY and CDR2 is SVGAGI in the germline V gene. Deletions cut 2 bases from V and 6 bases from J, with 10 bases between. The CDR3 reads CASSYGQRDGYTF. The DNA for the CDR3 is TGTGCCAGCAGTTACGGACAGCGGGATGGCTACACCTTC.

This clonotype was counted at least ten times. The gene calls are TRBV2 and TRBJ2-7; a possible D gene is TRBD1 (6 bases). This CDR3 spans 16 amino acids. CDR1 and CDR2 from the germline V gene are SNHLY and FYNNEI. Trimming removed 3 bases from V and 0 bases from J, with 15 bases in between. The chain's CDR3 is CASSDESRDNSYEQYF. CDR3 DNA: TGTGCCAGCAGTGATGAGAGCCGGGACAACTCCTACGAGCAGTACTTC. Drawing the rest from reference TRBV2 and TRBJ2-7, the complete variable domain is EPEVTQTPSHQVTQMGQEVILRCVPISNHLYFYWYRQILGQKVEFLVSFYNNEISEKSEIFDDQFSVERPDGSNFTLKIRSTKLEDSAMYFCASSDESRDNSYEQYFGPGTRLTVT.

The chain carries TRBV18 and TRBJ1-1; D is possibly TRBD1 (6 bases). The germline gives CDR1 KGHSH, CDR2 LQKENI. The CDR3 spans 15 residues. Trimming removed 3 bases at V and 6 bases at J, with 17 bases between. The CDR3 DNA reads TGTGCCAGCTCACCGTCACAGGGTCCAGGGGCTGAAGCTTTCTTT. It encodes CASSPSQGPGAEAFF.

This clonotype has more than one count but fewer than ten. V and J are TRBV4-1 and TRBJ2-7; D unclear. Trimming shortened V by 1 base and J by 0 bases, and 10 bases separated the two germline ends. Germline V gene data show CDR1 as MGHRA and CDR2 as YSYEKL. The CDR3 consists of 15 residues. CDR3 residues: CASSQVPRSSYEQYF. CDR3 bases: TGCGCCAGCAGCCAAGTGCCGCGGAGCTCCTACGAGCAGTACTTC.

In its sample, this clonotype was seen many times. This chain uses TRBV24-1 with TRBJ2-7; TRBD1 aligns across 8 bases. With V trimmed by 4 bases and J by 4 bases, 8 bases remained unmatched. The CDR3 has 15 residues. Germline lookup yields CDR1 KGHDR and CDR2 SFDVKD. Written as DNA, the CDR3 is TGTGCCACCAGTGACCCTCGCGGGACAGGATACGAGCAGTACTTC. It yields the protein CATSDPRGTGYEQYF.

This clonotype was recorded many times. This chain links TRBV29-1 with TRBJ1-2; 10 nucleotides align to TRBD1. With 4 bases clipped from V and 7 bases from J, the junction kept 0 bases outside the gene matches. This CDR3 is 11 amino acids long. The germline V gene encodes CDR1 SQVTM and CDR2 ANQGSEA. The CDR3 protein is CSVGDRGGYTF. The CDR3 bases are TGCAGCGTTGGGGACAGGGGTGGCTACACCTTC.

The sample holds many counts of this clonotype. The chain is built from TRBV10-3 and TRBJ2-7; D ambiguous. Trimming removed 0 bases at V and 3 bases at J, with 15 bases between. CDR3 size: 16 residues. Looked up from germline, CDR1 is ENHRY and CDR2 is SYGVKD. In DNA form, the CDR3 reads TGTGCCATCAGTGAGTCGTTCGCGGAGCTTGGCTACGAGCAGTACTTC. It translates to CAISESFAELGYEQYF.

This clonotype has at least ten counts. The chain is built from TRBV12-3 or TRBV12-4 and TRBJ1-1; D is undetermined. The CDR3 is 12 residues long. The ends were cut back, 3 bases at V and 4 bases at J, with 6 bases in the middle. CDR3 in amino acids: CASSFGFTEAFF. The CDR3 DNA is TGTGCCAGCAGTTTTGGGTTCACTGAAGCTTTCTTT.

This clonotype was seen at least ten times. The rearrangement joins TRBV28 to TRBJ2-4; TRBD2 matches 7 bases. CDR1 is MDHEN, CDR2 SYDVKM, per germline. CDR3 length: 18 residues. The V segment lost 2 bases and the J segment 8 bases; nucleotides outside the gene matches: 18. The CDR3 region is CASSLDERLGGRRDIQYF. CDR3 nucleotides: TGTGCCAGCAGTTTAGATGAGCGGCTCGGGGGGAGGAGGGACATTCAGTACTTC.

This clonotype was recorded at least ten times. The CDR3 loop is CASSGLVGYGYTF. As DNA, the CDR3 is TGTGCCAGCAGTGGCCTCGTCGGCTATGGCTACACCTTC. This chain joins TRBV6-1 and TRBJ1-2, with D uncertain. Germline V gene data show CDR1 as MNHNS and CDR2 as SASEGT. The V end was cut by 4 bases, the J end by 4 bases, with 10 bases between. The CDR3 totals 13 residues.

In this sample, this clonotype turned up a few times. The rearrangement joins TRBV3-1 to TRBJ1-6; D gene uncertain. The CDR3 has 13 residues. Germline V gene lookup returns CDR1 LGHDT and CDR2 YNNKEL (reference sequence). V lost 1 base, J lost 13 bases, and 11 bases lay in between. The CDR3 DNA follows: TGTGCCAGCAGCCAAGGTTCTCTTTTGCCCCTCCACTTT. As protein: CASSQGSLLPLHF.

This clonotype has at least ten counts. The chain is built from TRBV6-1 and TRBJ1-1; tentative D call: TRBD1 (5 bases). The germline V and J ends were trimmed by 0 bases and 4 bases, with 12 bases remaining between them. Germline V gene sequence: CDR1 MNHNS, CDR2 SASEGT. The length of the CDR3 is 15 residues. The CDR3 loop reads CASSEAPRVRTEAFF. Written as DNA, the CDR3 is TGTGCCAGCAGTGAAGCCCCCAGGGTCCGCACTGAAGCTTTCTTT.

This clonotype has ten or more counts. The chain combines TRBV19 with TRBJ1-1, with 7 bases identical to TRBD1. This CDR3 comprises 14 residues. Trimming took 6 bases from V and 7 from J; bases not matched to a gene: 11. Germline V gene data show CDR1 as LNHDA and CDR2 as SQIVND (reference sequence). The CDR3 sequence: CASRGYRGRGEAFF. The CDR3 nucleotides read TGTGCCAGTAGGGGCTACAGGGGACGGGGTGAAGCTTTCTTT.

This clonotype was picked up many times. The chain employs TRBV28 and TRBJ1-1; D uncertain. The CDR3 extends over 12 amino acids. Germline CDR1 reads MDHEN; CDR2 reads SYDVKM. Between the trimmed V and J ends, which lost 6 bases and 3 bases, there was a span of 8 bases. In DNA, the CDR3 is TGTGCCAGCAGCAATCAGGACACTGAAGCTTTCTTT. This encodes CASSNQDTEAFF.

This clonotype was detected ten times or more. The chain employs TRBV7-2 and TRBJ2-7, with 10 nucleotides matching TRBD2. Unmatched junction bases numbered 13, after V lost 5 bases and J lost 9 bases. CDR1 and CDR2 from the germline V gene are SGHTA and FQGNSA. The CDR3 spans 15 residues. In DNA form, the CDR3 reads TGTGCCAGCAGCCCAAGGACCCCTAGCGGGAGCGGGCAGTACTTC. Its protein product is CASSPRTPSGSGQYF.

This clonotype was observed many times. The genes are TRBV6-1 and TRBJ1-2; D possibly corresponds to TRBD1 (5 bases). CDR1 MNHNS and CDR2 SASEGT come from the germline V gene. Trimming removed 6 bases from V and 7 bases from J, with 12 bases in between. The length of the CDR3 is 12 residues. CDR3 region: CASSAGFRGYTF. DNA for the CDR3: TGTGCCAGCAGCGCAGGGTTTCGTGGCTACACCTTC.